These 19 T cell receptor beta chains originate from one sample sequenced in a study of cytomegalovirus exposure and HLA in healthy donors. Researchers ran the PCR with 60 Vbeta and 13 Jbeta primers. Measured with immunoSEQ multiplex PCR; TCRdb has only the in-frame clones, and not every one. The table lists roughly 200,000 clones, over 9.5% of them singletons. The sequencing input was PBMCs. All receptors derive from a man aged 50 or older in good health and CMV-seropositive.

There are a few counts of this clone. The chain has TRBV2 and TRBJ1-4; D is unresolved. Germline assignment: CDR1 SNHLY and CDR2 FYNNEI. V shed 7 bases and J shed 0 bases, with 12 bases lying between them. There are 15 residues in the CDR3. CDR3 in DNA: TGTGCCAGCACCCCCGGCGGAGCAACTAATGAAAAACTGTTTTTT. This gives the protein CASTPGGATNEKLFF.

The J gene is TRBJ2-7, the V gene TRBV11-1, with 7 nucleotides matching TRBD1. The junction had 5 bases not matched to a gene; V was cut back by 5 bases and J by 1 base. Germline V gene sequence: CDR1 SGHAT, CDR2 FQDESV (reference sequence). The CDR3 runs to 14 residues. The CDR3 DNA sequence: TGTGCCAGCAGCCCCGACAGGGTATCCTACGAGCAGTACTTC. Its protein is CASSPDRVSYEQYF.

The table lists this clone with a few counts. The V call is TRBV5-4, the J call TRBJ2-3, with TRBD2 matching 9 bases. With 0 bases clipped from V and 2 bases from J, the junction kept 4 bases outside the gene matches. The CDR3 loop spans 16 amino acids. Germline V gene lookup returns CDR1 SGHNT and CDR2 YYREEE (reference sequence). CDR3 DNA: TGTGCCAGCAGCTTGGGTTCTAGCGGGACCACAGATACGCAGTATTTT. Its translation: CASSLGSSGTTDTQYF.

V gene TRBV12-5 combines with J gene TRBJ1-5; D not resolved. V lost 1 base to trimming and J lost 2 bases, with 9 bases between them. The CDR3 length is 15 residues. The germline V gene has CDR1 LGHNT and CDR2 FRNRAP. The CDR3 DNA is TGTGCTAGTGGTTTGGGGGAGTCTGGCAATCAGCCCCAGCATTTT. Translating it yields CASGLGESGNQPQHF.

Concerning this clone itself: Mismatch with germline at one junction end may stem from a read error. The same CDR3 can be traced to other DNA sequences in this sample. The chain recombines TRBV12-5 with TRBJ2-7; D is ambiguous. The germline V gene encodes CDR1 LGHNT and CDR2 FRNRAP. The CDR3 runs 13 residues. The CDR3 sequence: CASGLGVRYEQYF. Here the CDR3 DNA reads TGTGCTAGTGGTTTGGGGGTGAGGTACGAACAGTACTTC.

This clone was seen more than once but under ten times. The chain combines TRBV4-3 with TRBJ2-6, with TRBD2 matching 9 bases. The CDR3 extends over 18 amino acids. Germline lookup yields CDR1 LGHNA and CDR2 YSLEER. The V segment lost 1 base and the J segment 3 bases; nucleotides outside the gene matches: 7. The CDR3 here is CASSQGSAGGLGANVLTF. CDR3 nucleotide sequence: TGCGCCAGCAGCCAAGGTTCGGCGGGGGGGCTTGGGGCCAACGTCCTGACTTTC.

The chain links TRBV5-1 to TRBJ2-7; D is uncertain. Germline V lookup: CDR1 SGHRS, CDR2 YFSETQ. This CDR3 region has 15 residues. Between the trimmed V and J ends, which lost 4 bases and 0 bases, there was a span of 14 bases. CDR3 in DNA: TGCGCCAGCAGCGCCGAGATTGTTAGCTCCTACGAGCAGTACTTC. Translated, it gives CASSAEIVSSYEQYF.

This clone was counted between two and nine times. The rearrangement uses TRBV7-9 and TRBJ2-7; tentative D call: TRBD1 (6 bases). The CDR3 runs 13 residues. The V gene's germline CDR1 is SEHNR and CDR2 FQNEAQ (reference sequence). The V end was cut by 2 bases, the J end by 7 bases, with 12 bases between. CDR3: CASSLSGTSEQYF. CDR3 DNA sequence: TGTGCCAGCAGCTTATCCGGGACAAGTGAGCAGTACTTC.

This clone has more than one count but fewer than ten. The gene calls are TRBV28 and TRBJ1-1; TRBD1 is a possible D gene (6 bases). V lost 6 bases, J lost 4 bases, and 12 bases lay in between. The CDR3 spans 13 residues. Per germline, CDR1 MDHEN and CDR2 SYDVKM. This chain's CDR3 is CASSVNRATEAFF. CDR3 sequence (DNA): TGTGCCAGCAGCGTGAACAGGGCCACTGAAGCTTTCTTT.

This clone showed up just a few times. The rearrangement uses TRBV19 and TRBJ1-2; no firm D call. The V gene's germline CDR1 is LNHDA and CDR2 SQIVND (reference sequence). The CDR3 totals 15 residues. The germline V and J ends were trimmed by 1 base and 7 bases, with 16 bases remaining between them. The CDR3 region is CASSIGRGLTFGYTF. The CDR3 coding sequence is TGTGCCAGTAGTATAGGACGGGGATTAACATTTGGCTACACCTTC. The full variable domain, with the rest looked up from reference TRBV19 and TRBJ1-2, is DGGITQSPKYLFRKEGQNVTLSCEQNLNHDAMYWYRQDPGQGLRLIYYSQIVNDFQKGDIAEGYSVSREKKESFPLTVTSAQKNPTAFYLCASSIGRGLTFGYTFGSGTRLTVV.

The genes are TRBV7-9 and TRBJ1-3; D perhaps matches TRBD1 (6 bases). Per germline, CDR1 SEHNR and CDR2 FQNEAQ (reference sequence). V lost 5 bases and J 2 bases, leaving 13 bases between the germline ends. There are 15 residues in the CDR3. The CDR3 nucleotides are TGTGCCAGCAGCCCTACCAGACAGGCTGGAAACACCATATATTTT. This encodes CASSPTRQAGNTIYF.

CDR3 sequence reads: CASCRGGTDTQYF. DNA for the CDR3: TGTGCCAGCTGTCGCGGGGGGACAGATACGCAGTATTTT. V usage is TRBV6-5 and J usage is TRBJ2-3; 8 nucleotides match TRBD2. Germline V gene lookup returns CDR1 MNHEY and CDR2 SVGAGI. This CDR3 comprises 13 residues. Unmatched junction bases numbered 4, after V lost 8 bases and J lost 3 bases.

V usage is TRBV11-3 and J usage is TRBJ2-3, with D uncertain. CDR1 is SGHNT, CDR2 YENEEA, per germline. Trimming removed 5 bases at V and 6 bases at J, with 9 bases between. The CDR3 has 12 amino acids. The CDR3 region is CASSQVTDTQYF. The DNA for the CDR3 is TGTGCCAGCAGCCAAGTAACTGATACGCAGTATTTT.

J is TRBJ1-2 and V is TRBV6-1; D gene ambiguous. V was pared by 4 bases and J by 3 bases, with 3 bases between. The CDR3 covers 11 residues. Germline V lookup: CDR1 MNHNS, CDR2 SASEGT. The CDR3 here is CASSAYYGYTF. The CDR3 region has the DNA TGTGCCAGCAGTGCATACTATGGCTACACCTTC.

This clone was seen only a few times. V is TRBV7-9 and J is TRBJ1-1; possible D gene TRBD1, 6 bases. V shed 1 base and J shed 5 bases, with 14 bases lying between them. From germline, CDR1 is SEHNR and CDR2 FQNEAQ (reference sequence). The CDR3 is 15 residues long. In DNA form, the CDR3 reads TGTGCCAGCAGCTTAGGACAGGCCTCGGGTACTGAAGCTTTCTTT. Residues: CASSLGQASGTEAFF.

The CDR3 spells CASSSTTSGGTDTQYF. The DNA of the CDR3 is TGTGCCAGCAGTTCAACGACTAGCGGGGGAACAGATACGCAGTATTTT. This chain connects TRBV6-5 to TRBJ2-3; 12 positions agree with TRBD2. Germline trimming cut 4 bases from V and 3 bases from J; bases unmatched to any gene: 5. Per germline, CDR1 MNHEY and CDR2 SVGAGI. The CDR3 has 16 residues.

The chain uses TRBV9 and TRBJ2-5; D perhaps matches TRBD2 (5 bases). The CDR3 is 16 amino acids. Germline values: CDR1 SGDLS, CDR2 YYNGEE. V shed 0 bases and J shed 4 bases, with 16 bases lying between them. The CDR3 bases are TGTGCCAGCAGCGTAGCGGCAGGCCTCGCGGGAGAGACCCAGTACTTC. Amino acids: CASSVAAGLAGETQYF. Based on the CDR3 plus reference TRBV9 and TRBJ2-5, the full variable domain is DSGVTQTPKHLITATGQRVTLRCSPRSGDLSVYWYQQSLDQGLQFLIQYYNGEERAKGNILERFSAQQFPDLHSELNLSSLELGDSALYFCASSVAAGLAGETQYFGPGTRLLVL.

This clone was counted a few times. The chain uses TRBV4-2 and TRBJ2-7, with 9 bases identical to TRBD1. The CDR3 spans 14 residues. With 5 bases clipped from V and 2 bases from J, the junction kept 4 bases outside the gene matches. The germline CDR1 and CDR2 sequences are LGHNA and YNFKEQ. CDR3 amino acids: CASSSGQGTYEQYF. The DNA for the CDR3 is TGTGCCAGCAGCTCCGGACAGGGGACCTACGAGCAGTACTTC.

The chain carries TRBV5-1 and TRBJ1-1; D not certain. This CDR3 comprises 13 residues. V shed 7 bases and J shed 3 bases, with 13 bases lying between them. Germline CDR1 SGHRS, CDR2 YFSETQ. The CDR3 coding sequence is TGCGCCAGCTCTGAGGGTACGGACACTGAAGCTTTCTTT. Amino acid sequence: CASSEGTDTEAFF. Using reference TRBV5-1 and TRBJ1-1 for the parts outside the CDR3, the full variable domain is KAGVTQTPRYLIKTRGQQVTLSCSPISGHRSVSWYQQTPGQGLQFLFEYFSETQRNKGNFPGRFSGRQFSNSRSEMNVSTLELGDSALYLCASSEGTDTEAFFGQGTRLTVV.